The 22 T cell receptor beta chains listed next were all sequenced from one sample in a study of blood T cell repertoires in COVID-19. TCRdb keeps only in-frame clones here, not all; method: immunoSEQ multiplex PCR. Of about 120,000 clones listed, around four fifths are singletons. The sample taken for sequencing was peripheral blood. These receptors all stem from a man aged 25 to 40 with acute or convalescent COVID-19.

The chain is built from TRBV2 and TRBJ1-5; tentative D call: TRBD1 (6 bases). The V end lost 5 bases, the J end lost 0 bases, and 14 bases lay between the germline ends. Per the germline V gene, CDR1 is SNHLY and CDR2 is FYNNEI. The CDR3 loop spans 16 amino acids. This CDR3 is CASSFRSGDSNQPQHF. For the CDR3, the DNA is TGTGCCAGCAGTTTCCGCTCAGGGGATAGCAATCAGCCCCAGCATTTT.

Note on this clone: Within the sample, other DNA sequences also encode this same CDR3. V gene TRBV5-1 combines with J gene TRBJ1-1; TRBD1 might be the D (6 bases). V dropped 4 bases and J dropped 3 bases, with 13 bases sitting between them. Germline CDR1 reads SGHRS; CDR2 reads YFSETQ. This CDR3 spans 14 amino acids. CDR3 in amino acids: CASSLTGEDTEAFF. CDR3 sequence (DNA): TGCGCCAGCAGCCTGACAGGAGAGGACACTGAAGCTTTCTTT.

This clone was found a few times. The CDR3 DNA is TGTGCCAGCAGTAATAGTGATGAGACCCAGTACTTC. As protein: CASSNSDETQYF. V usage is TRBV2 and J usage is TRBJ2-5; D not resolved. Trimming took off 5 bases at V and 5 bases at J, with 9 bases between the two ends. Germline-derived CDR1 and CDR2 are SNHLY and FYNNEI. There are 12 residues in the CDR3. Supplemented by reference TRBV2 and TRBJ2-5, the full variable domain reads EPEVTQTPSHQVTQMGQEVILRCVPISNHLYFYWYRQILGQKVEFLVSFYNNEISEKSEIFDDQFSVERPDGSNFTLKIRSTKLEDSAMYFCASSNSDETQYFGPGTRLLVL.

V and J are TRBV7-2 and TRBJ2-1; 10 nucleotides agree with TRBD2. This CDR3 has 15 amino acids. Germline V CDR1 and CDR2: SGHTA, FQGNSA. With V trimmed by 4 bases and J by 7 bases, 7 bases remained unmatched. CDR3 sequence: CASSYLGLAVNEQFF. The CDR3 bases are TGTGCCAGCAGCTACCTAGGACTAGCGGTGAATGAGCAGTTCTTC.

The chain employs TRBV4-1 and TRBJ2-5, with unresolved D. Per germline, CDR1 MGHRA and CDR2 YSYEKL. The V gene lost 2 bases and the J gene lost 1 base, with 11 bases spanning the gap. This CDR3 region has 15 residues. CDR3 DNA sequence: TGCGCCAGCAGCCAACTAACCACGTCCCAAGAGACCCAGTACTTC. The encoded protein is CASSQLTTSQETQYF.

The chain recombines TRBV27 with TRBJ2-7; TRBD1 matches 10 bases. This CDR3 is 16 amino acids long. V shed 1 base and J 2 bases; nucleotides not matched to a gene: 5. Per germline, CDR1 MNHEY and CDR2 SMNVEV (reference sequence). DNA of the CDR3: TGTGCCAGCAGTTTATTTACCGACAGGGGGCCCTACGAGCAGTACTTC. This codes for CASSLFTDRGPYEQYF.

The chain employs TRBV6-5 and TRBJ2-4, with a weak D call TRBD1 (5 bases). V dropped 5 bases and J dropped 4 bases, with 9 bases sitting between them. The CDR3 totals 13 residues. Looked up from germline, CDR1 is MNHEY and CDR2 is SVGAGI. CDR3 bases: TGTGCCAGCAGTATTGACAGAAAAAACATTCAGTACTTC. Translation gives CASSIDRKNIQYF.

CDR3 DNA sequence: TGTGCCTGGATCAAGAACACCGGGGAGCTGTTTTTT. Its protein is CAWIKNTGELFF. The V and J genes are TRBV30 and TRBJ2-2; D ambiguous. The CDR3 has 12 residues. V lost 4 bases to trimming and J lost 1 base, with 4 bases between them. The germline gives CDR1 GTSNPN, CDR2 SVGIG (reference sequence).

V and J are TRBV27 and TRBJ2-7, with TRBD1 matching 10 bases. The trim removed 3 bases at V and 0 bases at J, leaving 5 bases unmatched. The CDR3 is 16 amino acids. Germline values: CDR1 MNHEY, CDR2 SMNVEV (reference sequence). CDR3 sequence (DNA): TGTGCCAGCAGTTTGTCGGGACAGGGGAGCTCCTACGAGCAGTACTTC. Amino acid sequence: CASSLSGQGSSYEQYF.

The V gene is TRBV12-5, the J gene TRBJ2-3; weak D call: TRBD1 (6 bases). The V end lost 7 bases, the J end lost 0 bases, and 11 bases lay between the germline ends. The CDR3 loop spans 14 amino acids. Germline CDR1 is LGHNT and CDR2 is FRNRAP. The CDR3 loop is CASVTTGSTDTQYF. The CDR3 nucleotides read TGTGCTAGTGTTACGACAGGAAGCACAGATACGCAGTATTTT.

This rearrangement joins TRBV30 to TRBJ1-6; tentatively, D is TRBD1 (5 bases). Germline V lookup: CDR1 GTSNPN, CDR2 SVGIG (reference sequence). Deletions cut 7 bases from V and 7 bases from J, with 11 bases between. The CDR3 length is 12 residues. CDR3 residues: CASGGGNSPLHF. DNA of the CDR3: TGTGCCTCCGGGGGGGGGAATTCACCCCTCCACTTT.

This sequence joins TRBV12-3 or TRBV12-4 and TRBJ2-1; D unclear. V shed 5 bases and J shed 7 bases, with 3 bases lying between them. The CDR3 covers 10 residues. In nucleotides, the CDR3 is TGTGCCAGCAGTATAAATGAGCAGTTCTTC. It specifies CASSINEQFF.

J is TRBJ1-1 and V is TRBV14, with a possible D match to TRBD1 (6 bases). Looked up from germline, CDR1 is SGHDN and CDR2 is FVKESK. V was trimmed by 2 bases and J by 4 bases, leaving 23 bases between them. The CDR3 is 18 amino acids. The CDR3 here is CASSQLGHGVFRGTEAFF. CDR3 in DNA: TGTGCCAGCAGCCAACTGGGACACGGAGTCTTCCGGGGCACTGAAGCTTTCTTT.

This clone was seen only a few times. The chain couples TRBV2 to TRBJ1-2; D is uncertain. V shed 2 bases and J shed 3 bases, with 7 bases lying between them. There are 13 residues in the CDR3. Germline-derived CDR1 and CDR2 are SNHLY and FYNNEI. The CDR3 nucleotides are TGTGCCAGCAGTGAACACGGAGACTATGGCTACACCTTC. This encodes CASSEHGDYGYTF.

The V gene is TRBV7-2, the J gene TRBJ1-5, with TRBD1 as a possible D gene (6 bases). The germline CDR1 and CDR2 sequences are SGHTA and FQGNSA. The germline V and J ends were trimmed by 3 bases and 0 bases, with 12 bases remaining between them. The CDR3 has 16 amino acids. CDR3 in DNA: TGTGCCAGCAGCTTTGGGACACCTTATAGCAATCAGCCCCAGCATTTT. Its translation is CASSFGTPYSNQPQHF.

V gene TRBV4-3 combines with J gene TRBJ2-3; TRBD2 might be the D (5 bases). The CDR3 is made up of 15 amino acids. Trimming stripped 3 bases from V and 3 bases from J, with 13 bases between. Germline V gene lookup returns CDR1 LGHNA and CDR2 YSLEER. The CDR3 sequence: CASSHAPSHTDTQYF. Written as DNA, the CDR3 is TGCGCCAGCAGCCACGCCCCTAGCCATACAGATACGCAGTATTTT.

The chain recombines TRBV3-1 (or the pseudogene TRBV3-2) with TRBJ1-1; D gene uncertain. Trimming removed 2 bases at V and 3 bases at J, with 7 bases between. Germline-derived CDR1 and CDR2 are LGHDT and YNNKEL (reference sequence). The CDR3 sequence is 13 residues long. Written as DNA, the CDR3 is TGTGCCAGCAGCCAATTCGGGTACACTGAAGCTTTCTTT. It encodes CASSQFGYTEAFF.

The chain uses TRBV7-8 and TRBJ1-2, with a possible D match to TRBD1 (6 bases). The germline V gene has CDR1 SGHVS and CDR2 FQNEAQ. The V end lost 5 bases, the J end lost 3 bases, and 25 bases lay between the germline ends. This CDR3 region has 18 residues. The CDR3 reads CASSRGWGRGQVDYGYTF. The DNA of the CDR3 is TGTGCCAGCAGCCGAGGTTGGGGGCGAGGGCAGGTGGACTATGGCTACACCTTC.

The gene calls are TRBV10-3 and TRBJ2-7; D not resolved. The CDR3 is made up of 13 amino acids. CDR1 and CDR2 (germline): ENHRY, SYGVKD. V shed 6 bases and J shed 5 bases, with 14 bases lying between them. This CDR3 reads CAIRETGLDEQYF. CDR3 DNA: TGTGCCATCAGGGAGACGGGTTTAGACGAGCAGTACTTC.

V is TRBV6-6 and J is TRBJ2-1, with D perhaps matching TRBD2 (7 bases). CDR3 length equals 15 residues. Germline CDR1 is MNHNY and CDR2 is SVGAGI (reference sequence). The V and J ends lost 4 bases and 6 bases respectively, with 16 bases between them. The CDR3 sequence: CASSFWGEGGNEQFF. CDR3 bases: TGTGCCAGCAGTTTTTGGGGGGAGGGGGGCAATGAGCAGTTCTTC.

CDR3 sequence: CAINPGQGFRNTIYF. The CDR3, as DNA: TGTGCCATCAATCCGGGACAGGGATTTAGAAACACCATATATTTT. V is TRBV6-5 and J is TRBJ1-3; 9 bases agree with TRBD1. The CDR3 is made up of 15 amino acids. The germline CDR1 and CDR2 sequences are MNHEY and SVGAGI. V shed 10 bases and J 5 bases; nucleotides not matched to a gene: 12.

The V and J genes are TRBV30 and TRBJ1-2, with TRBD1 matching over 11 bases. The junction had 6 bases not matched to a gene; V was cut back by 1 base and J by 2 bases. The CDR3 runs to 16 residues. Germline values: CDR1 GTSNPN, CDR2 SVGIG (reference sequence). The CDR3, as DNA: TGTGCCTGGAGTGGTCGCGGGACAGGGGGAAACTATGGCTACACCTTC. Translated, it gives CAWSGRGTGGNYGYTF.